Following are 10 T cell receptor beta chains from one sample sequenced in a study of CD4 T cells in relation to SARS-CoV-2 and coronaviruses. The unexposed donors gave CD4+ T cells in about 2010-2019, prior to COVID-19. CD4+ T cells were isolated from the cells after 10 days of culture. Some clones are missing from TCRdb's copy, which holds only in-frame ones; the method was immunoSEQ multiplex PCR. There are approximately 26,000 clones in the sample; over 60% occur only once, and roughly 21% lies in the top ten. For these receptors, no antigen is known. Input material: CD4+ T cells from PBMCs, cultured in vitro. These receptors were collected from a human donor in good health.

The CDR3 DNA reads as TGTGCCAGCAGCGTAGGGACAGACTATCAAGAGACCCAGTACTTC. Translating gives CASSVGTDYQETQYF. The chain has TRBV9 and TRBJ2-5; TRBD1 might be the D (6 bases). Trimming left V 0 bases short and J 2 bases short, with 11 bases between. CDR3 size: 15 residues. Germline values: CDR1 SGDLS, CDR2 YYNGEE.

The V gene is TRBV6-5, the J gene TRBJ1-2; the D gene is possibly TRBD1 (5 bases). V was trimmed by 8 bases and J by 0 bases, leaving 13 bases between them. Germline assignment: CDR1 MNHEY and CDR2 SVGAGI. The CDR3 loop spans 14 amino acids. CDR3 in amino acids: CASCKTVSNYGYTF. The CDR3 coding sequence is TGTGCCAGCTGCAAGACAGTTTCTAACTATGGCTACACCTTC.

The rearrangement uses TRBV5-4 and TRBJ2-5; 10 nucleotides align to TRBD1. The germline gives CDR1 SGHNT, CDR2 YYREEE (reference sequence). This CDR3 comprises 15 residues. V was clipped by 6 bases and J by 1 base; unmatched bases: 6. The CDR3 DNA follows: TGTGCCAGCATGCGGACAGGGGGGGCCCAAGAGACCCAGTACTTC. Its protein is CASMRTGGAQETQYF.

For the CDR3, the DNA is TGTGCCAGCAGTTTTCGATATGAGCAGTTCTTC. Its translation is CASSFRYEQFF. This sequence joins TRBV6-5 and TRBJ2-1; D unresolved. CDR3 length: 11 residues. Trimming removed 4 bases from V and 8 bases from J, with 6 bases in between. Germline-derived CDR1 and CDR2 are MNHEY and SVGAGI.

This clone turned up a few times. CDR3 sequence (DNA): TGTGCCAGCAGCTTAGGGGGGGGCAGGGGGTTCAATGAGCAGTTCTTC. Translation: CASSLGGGRGFNEQFF. The chain couples TRBV11-3 to TRBJ2-1, with D perhaps assigned TRBD1 or TRBD2 (7 bases each). The CDR3 is 16 amino acids. The germline V gene has CDR1 SGHNT and CDR2 YENEEA. V was clipped by 1 base and J by 6 bases, with 16 bases between them.

This sequence joins TRBV6-4 and TRBJ1-1; tentatively, D is TRBD1 (5 bases). This CDR3 has 15 amino acids. Germline CDR1 MRHNA, CDR2 SNTAGT. The V and J ends lost 6 bases and 0 bases respectively, with 14 bases between them. The CDR3 sequence: CASSVTDRLNTEAFF. The DNA for the CDR3 is TGTGCCAGCAGCGTCACAGACAGACTGAACACTGAAGCTTTCTTT.

The chain uses TRBV7-2 and TRBJ2-7; 9 bases are a match to TRBD1. This CDR3 contains 18 residues. With V trimmed by 0 bases and J by 5 bases, 14 bases remained unmatched. Germline V CDR1 and CDR2: SGHTA, FQGNSA. In nucleotides, the CDR3 is TGTGCCAGCAGCTTAGCGCTACTTACAGGGGGCGGTGTTCACGAGCAGTACTTC. It is translated as CASSLALLTGGGVHEQYF.

This clone was counted between two and nine times. This chain uses TRBV5-1 with TRBJ2-1; 9 bases match TRBD2. Germline values: CDR1 SGHRS, CDR2 YFSETQ. This CDR3 is built from 18 residues. Trimming at V came to 0 bases and at J to 7 bases, leaving 14 bases not matched to a gene. The CDR3 reads CASSLEPLGLASGNEQFF. The CDR3 DNA is TGCGCCAGCAGCTTGGAACCCCTGGGACTAGCTTCGGGAAATGAGCAGTTCTTC.

This clone was recorded a few times. This chain connects TRBV6-6 to TRBJ1-3, with D uncertain. In germline, CDR1 is MNHNY, CDR2 SVGAGI (reference sequence). This CDR3 comprises 13 residues. Trimming shortened V by 2 bases and J by 2 bases, and 4 bases separated the two germline ends. The CDR3, as DNA: TGTGCCAGCAGTTACCGGCCTGGAAACACCATATATTTT. Residues: CASSYRPGNTIYF.

The rearrangement uses TRBV5-4 and TRBJ2-3; a possible D gene is TRBD1 (6 bases). The CDR3 runs 15 residues. The germline V and J ends were trimmed by 0 bases and 7 bases, with 15 bases remaining between them. Germline CDR1 and CDR2: SGHNT and YYREEE (reference sequence). CDR3 in DNA: TGTGCCAGCAGCTTGGGAGGGGCGCAGGGGTATACGCAGTATTTT. Amino acid sequence: CASSLGGAQGYTQYF.